Listed here is a single T cell receptor beta chain. Its antigen is unknown. Base qualities are not at hand, and no much larger clone is one base apart. The data stem from a study of blood T cell repertoires in COVID-19 (TCRdb year 2020). With regard to the full study: Samples from collaborators originated in the United States, Italy and Spain and spanned both the acute and convalescent phases of COVID-19. Where available, HLA class I and class II types were taken from metadata supplied by the sample provider and were not determined by assay-based typing. The prospective study material was composed of cDNA or gDNA derived from T cells, B-cell-depleted T cells, or PBMCs. Sample metadata almost always included a de-identified subject ID, COVID-19 status, age in years and sex. The repertoires were released in a freely available public database intended as a resource for research on the immune response to SARS-CoV-2. The samples were drawn from the first 160 participants of the ongoing ImmuneRACE study and from 950 to 1,500 subjects provided by 6 global collaborators. The dataset comprised deeply sampled blood TCRbeta repertoires from subjects exposed to, actively infected with, or recovered from COVID-19. What the authors observed across the whole study: The amount of clinical and demographic metadata varied by source and participant and was provided uncurated.

In the prospective study, participants were roughly 18 to 100 years old, resided in fewer than 25 geographic areas of the United States, and were enrolled through a virtual design. To assign participants to cohorts, the prospective study relied on clinical history that participants themselves reported in a screening survey and a study questionnaire. A participant counted as exposed if, within 2 weeks of entering the study, that participant had been in contact with someone who had a PCR-confirmed or clinician-diagnosed COVID-19 case. Mobile phlebotomists in the prospective study collected whole blood, serum and a nasopharyngeal or oropharyngeal swab from every participant. Over an approximately 2-month period, participants in the prospective study had the option of providing additional blood draws and questionnaires. Before DNA extraction, blood samples from the prospective study were shipped at room temperature or frozen.

Based on the germline V gene, the CDR1 and CDR2 sequences are ENHRY and SYGVKD. Compared with germline, V lacks 11 bases and J lacks 7 bases; bases without a gene match: 18. The CDR3 contains 17 residues, cysteine and phenylalanine counted. Only the CDR3 DNA is retained, 51 bases long and in frame from the first base. The immunoSEQ Assay, a bias-controlled multiplex PCR, was used to amplify TCRbeta CDR3 regions from genomic DNA. The published analysis was carried out like this. Within the assay, amplification of reference gene primers was used to estimate how many nucleated cells each sample contained. To quantify the absolute abundance of each unique TCRbeta CDR3 rearrangement, sequence reads were collapsed and filtered. For each sample, productive Simpson clonality was calculated as the square root of Simpson's diversity index over productive rearrangements. This immuneACCESS table, as held by TCRdb, lists in-frame sequences with V and J called but not all clones. Of the missing ones, under half trace to an unresolved V gene in checked studies; the others have no known cause. The V and J calls and the clone size are those of that table, but D and trimming were determined from the DNA. The sample yields a few hundred thousand clones; about 89% were counted once. Just over 0.85% of the sample comes from the top ten.

Input material: PBMCs or T cells enriched from blood (not recorded which). This chain is built from TRBV10-3 and TRBJ2-1, with 12 bases in between that match TRBD2. This TCR was recovered from a woman aged 40-49 years who had been exposed to COVID-19. The nucleotides are TGTGCCCTCGCCGCGACTAGCGGGAGTCGGTCGGGGAATGAGCAGTTCTTC. It translates to CALAATSGSRSGNEQFF.